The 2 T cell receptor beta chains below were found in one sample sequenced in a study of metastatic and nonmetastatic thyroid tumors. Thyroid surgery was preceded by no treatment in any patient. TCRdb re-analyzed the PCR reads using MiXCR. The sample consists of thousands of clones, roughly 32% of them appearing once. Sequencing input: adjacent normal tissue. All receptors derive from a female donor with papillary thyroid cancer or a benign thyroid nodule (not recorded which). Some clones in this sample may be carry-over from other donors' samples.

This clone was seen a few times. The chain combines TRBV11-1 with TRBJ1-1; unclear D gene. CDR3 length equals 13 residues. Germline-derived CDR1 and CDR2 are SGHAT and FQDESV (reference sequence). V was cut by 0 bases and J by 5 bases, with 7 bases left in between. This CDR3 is CASSLAERTEAFF. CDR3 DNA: TGTGCCAGCAGCTTAGCGGAGAGGACTGAAGCTTTCTTT. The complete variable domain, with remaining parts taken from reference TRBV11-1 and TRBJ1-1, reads EAEVAQSPRYKITEKSQAVAFWCDPISGHATLYWYRQILGQGPELLVQFQDESVVDDSQLPKDRFSAERLKGVDSTLKIQPAELGDSAMYLCASSLAERTEAFFGQGTRLTVV.

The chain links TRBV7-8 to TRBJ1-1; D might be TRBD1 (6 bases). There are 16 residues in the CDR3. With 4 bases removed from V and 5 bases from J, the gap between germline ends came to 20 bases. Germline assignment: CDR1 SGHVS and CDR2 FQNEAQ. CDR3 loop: CASSSPLGQGRTEAFF. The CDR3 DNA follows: TGTGCCAGCAGCTCCCCCTTGGGGCAGGGGAGAACTGAAGCTTTCTTT.